This T cell receptor (beta chain) was obtained from a study of tumor-infiltrating lymphocytes in primary liver carcinoma. Across the whole study: Tumor lesions were T1-T3 N0M0 and spanned roughly 4.2 to 11 cm. General study results and limits: Among top clones, only about 7-24% appeared in all five tumor regions.

Both RNA and DNA were isolated together from around 20-30 mg of bulk tissue that had not been sorted. By surgical resection, the patients were treated for their primary liver carcinoma. Enrolled patients were chronically infected with HBV and treatment-naive. Remarks on this clonotype: Its antigen remains unidentified. The germline gene is not matched at one end of the junction; a read error may be the cause.

A constant-region primer served to make TCR beta cDNA from roughly 500 ng total RNA. Modified slightly, ARM-PCR produced TCR beta libraries over three nested multiplex PCR rounds. TCRdb processed the multiplex PCR reads anew with MiXCR; each CDR3 protein has one entry. The top ten clones hold about 18% of a sample with 40,000 to 45,000 distinct CDR3 sequences, around 70% of them seen once. This clonotype was obtained from a man in his forties with primary liver carcinoma and hepatitis B virus infection. Sequencing was carried out using liver tumor tissue from sampling region 2. Subset in this sample: tumor region T2, inferior pole.

CDR3 amino acids: CASGVQGKEEQYF. CDR3 nucleotide sequence: TGTGCCAGCGGTGTACAGGGTAAGGAGGAACAGTATTTC. V usage is TRBV12-3 or TRBV12-4 and J usage is TRBJ2-7, with D possibly matching TRBD1 (6 bases). The CDR3 covers 13 residues.